The clone carrying this TCR beta chain occurred once. This specimen comes from a study of blood T cell repertoires in COVID-19. Study as a whole: The United States, Italy and Spain were the sources of the acute and convalescent COVID-19 samples.

Germline-derived CDR1 and CDR2 are MNHEY and SVGAGI. With V trimmed by 2 bases and J by 6 bases, 7 bases remained unmatched. This CDR3 is built from 15 residues. Generated by immunoSEQ multiplex PCR, the TCRdb table keeps only in-frame clones and is missing some. Of 120,000 or so clones listed, about 79% were seen once; the top ten hold roughly 17%. This clonotype was obtained from a woman aged 45-65 years with acute or convalescent COVID-19. V and J are TRBV6-5 and TRBJ1-5; 7 bases align to TRBD1. Input material: peripheral blood. The CDR3 loop is CASSYDQGDVQPQHF. CDR3 in DNA: TGTGCCAGCAGTTACGACCAGGGGGATGTTCAGCCCCAGCATTTT.